The 16 T cell receptor beta chains presented below share a single source sample, sequenced in a study of human T cells and chemical hapten exposure. The time point here: patch test 1, 2 weeks after DPC sensitization. The treatment here: therapeutic diphenylcyclopropenone sensitization with weekly scalp DPC. It was from unfractionated whole blood that total RNA was extracted. TCRdb ran MiXCR on the RACE reads and lists one entry per CDR3 protein. The sample includes approximately 41,000 distinct CDR3 sequences, 3.5% to 4% of them seen just once. The sample was whole blood, taken in connection with sensitization to the hapten diphenylcyclopropenone (DPC). These receptors came from a man in his forties or fifties with alopecia areata. Some clones in this sample may be carry-over from other donors' samples.

This clonotype was seen at least ten times. The rearrangement uses TRBV4-3 and TRBJ2-7; no definite D call. With 1 base removed from V and 7 bases from J, the gap between germline ends came to 5 bases. The CDR3 spans 11 residues. Per the germline V gene, CDR1 is LGHNA and CDR2 is YSLEER. The DNA for the CDR3 is TGCGCCAGCAGCCAAGGCGTGGAGCAGTACTTC. Amino acids: CASSQGVEQYF.

Concerning this clonotype itself: A much larger clone sits a single nucleotide away, making a read error possible. The rearrangement links TRBV5-1 to TRBJ2-3; D gene ambiguous. The CDR3 spans 11 residues. V gave up 0 bases and J gave up 11 bases, with 7 bases separating them. CDR1 and CDR2 from the germline V gene are SGHRS and YFSETQ. CDR3: CASSLAKEQYF. CDR3 in DNA: TGCGCCAGCAGCTTGGCGAAGGAGCAGTATTTT.

This clonotype has ten or more counts. This chain uses TRBV24-1 with TRBJ2-1, with D perhaps TRBD2 (6 bases). V was clipped by 0 bases and J by 2 bases, with 13 bases between them. There are 17 residues in the CDR3. Per germline, CDR1 KGHDR and CDR2 SFDVKD. DNA for the CDR3: TGTGCCACCAGTGATTTGAGCGGCGGGAAAACCTACAATGAGCAGTTCTTC. Residues: CATSDLSGGKTYNEQFF.

In this sample, this clonotype turned up many times. The chain links TRBV12-3 or TRBV12-4 to TRBJ2-7; 11 nucleotides align to TRBD1. The CDR3 has 15 amino acids. The J segment lost 2 bases and the V segment lost 5 bases, leaving 5 bases of the junction unmatched. The CDR3 DNA reads as TGTGCCAGCAGTAAGGCGGGACAGGGGGCCTACGAGCAGTACTTC. Protein sequence: CASSKAGQGAYEQYF.

This clonotype was recorded at least ten times. The chain joins TRBV20-1 to TRBJ1-6, with 12 bases that match TRBD1. Looked up from germline, CDR1 is DFQATT and CDR2 is SNEGSKA (reference sequence). CDR3 length: 16 amino acids. Unmatched junction bases numbered 9, after V lost 5 bases and J lost 7 bases. The CDR3 reads CSASSPGQGANSPLHF. In nucleotides, the CDR3 is TGCAGTGCTTCCAGTCCGGGACAGGGGGCAAATTCACCCCTCCACTTT.

This clonotype was seen repeatedly, ten times or more. The chain uses TRBV29-1 and TRBJ2-1; 12 positions agree with TRBD2. The junction had 5 bases not matched to a gene; V was cut back by 7 bases and J by 7 bases. The CDR3 loop spans 13 amino acids. Germline V CDR1 and CDR2: SQVTM, ANQGSEA. The chain's CDR3 is CSAPGLAGNEQFF. Written as DNA, the CDR3 is TGCAGCGCACCGGGACTAGCGGGTAATGAGCAGTTCTTC.

The rearrangement uses TRBV19 and TRBJ1-2, with a tentative D call TRBD1 (6 bases). The germline CDR1 and CDR2 sequences are LNHDA and SQIVND (reference sequence). V gave up 10 bases and J gave up 2 bases, with 14 bases separating them. The CDR3 sequence is 13 residues long. CDR3 in amino acids: CATVRGDNYGYTF. The CDR3 DNA follows: TGTGCCACTGTAAGGGGGGACAACTATGGCTACACCTTC.

The gene calls are TRBV5-1 and TRBJ1-1; D is ambiguous. Germline V gives CDR1 SGHRS, CDR2 YFSETQ. Trimming cost V 0 bases and J 1 base, with 4 bases left between them. This CDR3 spans 13 amino acids. The CDR3 nucleotides are TGCGCCAGCAGCTTGGGGGAGAACACTGAAGCTTTCTTT. Its protein is CASSLGENTEAFF.

This clonotype was found many times. Relative to the germline gene, one junction end is altered; a read error may explain this. The chain has TRBV27 and TRBJ2-6; no reliable D call. The CDR3 loop spans 14 amino acids. CDR1 MNHEY and CDR2 SMNVEV come from the germline V gene (reference sequence). CDR3: CASTLVGGANVLTF. CDR3 nucleotides: TGTGCCAGCACTTTAGTAGGAGGGGCCAACGTCCTGACTTTC. The full variable domain, in which reference TRBV27 and TRBJ2-6 provide the parts outside the CDR3, is EAQVTQNPRYLITVTGKKLTVTCSQNMNHEYMSWYRQDPGLGLRQIYYSMNVEVTDKGDVPEGYKVSRKEKRNFPLILESPSPNQTSLYFCASTLVGGANVLTFGAGSRLTVL.

This clonotype showed up many times. The V call is TRBV12-3 or TRBV12-4, the J call TRBJ2-7; 7 positions match TRBD2. The trim removed 7 bases at V and 6 bases at J, leaving 12 bases unmatched. The CDR3 runs to 14 residues. DNA for the CDR3: TGTGCCAGCAATCCGACTAGCAAGGCGGTCGAGCAGTACTTC. Residues: CASNPTSKAVEQYF.

In its sample, this clonotype was seen many times. V gene TRBV28 combines with J gene TRBJ2-1; D may be TRBD2 (6 bases). Trimming stripped 4 bases from V and 8 bases from J, with 15 bases between. CDR3 length: 14 residues. CDR1 and CDR2 from the germline V gene are MDHEN and SYDVKM. CDR3 protein: CASSSGGILDEQFF. DNA of the CDR3: TGTGCCAGCAGTTCGGGCGGGATATTGGATGAGCAGTTCTTC.

In regard to this clonotype: A single base separates this from a much larger clone, so it may be a read error. The chain joins TRBV12-3 or TRBV12-4 to TRBJ1-2, with a weak D call TRBD1 (5 bases). This CDR3 comprises 11 residues. CDR3 nucleotide sequence: TGTACCAGCAGTCCCCGGGGGGGCTACACCTTC. Amino acids: CTSSPRGGYTF.

The sample holds many counts of this clonotype. CDR3 nucleotides: TGTGCCAGCAGTGAAGAAACACCCGCAACTAATGAAAAACTGTTTTTT. As protein: CASSEETPATNEKLFF. The rearrangement uses TRBV2 and TRBJ1-4; D gene uncertain. The CDR3 is 16 amino acids. The V gene's germline CDR1 is SNHLY and CDR2 FYNNEI. Trimming removed 1 base at V and 0 bases at J, with 9 bases between. Combining the CDR3 with reference TRBV2 and TRBJ1-4 gives the whole variable domain EPEVTQTPSHQVTQMGQEVILRCVPISNHLYFYWYRQILGQKVEFLVSFYNNEISEKSEIFDDQFSVERPDGSNFTLKIRSTKLEDSAMYFCASSEETPATNEKLFFGSGTQLSVL.

This clonotype was seen repeatedly, ten times or more. J is TRBJ2-7 and V is TRBV28, with a tentative D call TRBD2 (6 bases). CDR1 is MDHEN and CDR2 is SYDVKM in the germline V gene. The CDR3 consists of 15 residues. Trimming took 7 bases from V and 2 from J, leaving 18 bases between them. The CDR3 DNA reads as TGTGCCAGCACTATAGGCGAGACGGGGGCCTACGAGCAGTACTTC. Protein: CASTIGETGAYEQYF.

This clonotype has at least ten counts. The chain has TRBV7-8 and TRBJ1-1; 8 nucleotides align to TRBD1. Trimming took 5 bases from V and 1 from J; bases not matched to a gene: 6. The CDR3 is made up of 15 amino acids. CDR1 is SGHVS, CDR2 FQNEAQ, per germline. DNA for the CDR3: TGTGCCAGCAGCCCACTGACAGGGGCGAACACTGAAGCTTTCTTT. Translating it yields CASSPLTGANTEAFF.

This clonotype was detected many times. The chain recombines TRBV20-1 with TRBJ1-2, with D possibly being TRBD1 (6 bases). This CDR3 contains 11 residues. V lost 7 bases and J 6 bases, leaving 12 bases between the germline ends. CDR1 and CDR2 from the germline V gene are DFQATT and SNEGSKA (reference sequence). The CDR3: CSVGGTHGYTF. The CDR3 nucleotides read TGCAGTGTAGGGGGAACCCATGGCTACACCTTC.